This T cell receptor (beta chain) is drawn from a study of response to subunit inactivated influenza vaccine. Concerning this clonotype: Antigen unknown.

TCRdb passed the RT-PCR reads through MiXCR, listing each CDR3 protein once. The data show 300,000 to 350,000 distinct CDR3 sequences, with 21% seen just once and 10% held by the top ten. General observations from the study: The study's authors posited that every seasonal influenza vaccination enlists few new T cells.

The origin of this receptor is a man aged 45 to 70 who received an inactivated influenza vaccine. Material: PBMCs from blood, obtained approximately 20 months after vaccination.

The CDR3 bases are TGCGCCAGCAGCCAAGGGGGCGTTGGGCCGTCCTACGAGCAGTACTTC. Translation: CASSQGGVGPSYEQYF. The chain has TRBV4-3 and TRBJ2-7, with a possible D match to TRBD1 (5 bases). Germline-derived CDR1 and CDR2 are LGHNA and YSLEER. The V and J ends lost 1 base and 1 base respectively, with 14 bases between them. The CDR3 runs to 16 residues.